The source of this TCR beta chain is a study of blood T cell repertoires in COVID-19. Study context: From the United States, Italy and Spain came samples of acute and convalescent COVID-19. Sample material is recorded as cDNA or gDNA derived from T cells, B-cell-depleted T cells, or PBMCs.

TCRdb keeps only in-frame clones here, not all; method: immunoSEQ multiplex PCR. The profile shows 150,000 to 200,000 clones, approximately 78% of them singletons. Donors were grouped by their self-reported clinical history. The CDR3 covers 16 residues. Per the germline V gene, CDR1 is LNHDA and CDR2 is SQIVND (reference sequence). V lost 0 bases and J lost 0; bases outside the gene matches: 1. The genes are TRBV19 and TRBJ2-1, with TRBD2 matching over 8 bases. Material for sequencing was PBMCs or T cells enriched from blood (not recorded which). This receptor was identified in a woman between 50 and 59 years old who had recovered from COVID-19. CDR3: CASSIESGSSYNEQFF. The CDR3 DNA reads as TGTGCCAGTAGTATAGAAAGCGGGAGCTCCTACAATGAGCAGTTCTTC.